The subject of this entry is one T cell receptor (beta chain). Its antigen is not known. The entry originates in a study of STAT5B mutations in CD4+ large granular lymphocyte leukemia. Study-level results: Top patient clones used TRBV06 genes more often: 8/27 versus 2/35 in controls. No patients shared main leukemic clonotypes, though less than 30% appeared at low frequency elsewhere. Patient CD4-sorted repertoires looked more clonal than healthy CD4+ repertoires, even without putative leukemic clones.

The assay was run at survey level. Method: immunoSEQ multiplex PCR; TCRdb's copy keeps in-frame clones and lacks some. The table has tens of thousands of clones, about 80% seen once. Germline values: CDR1 SNHLY, CDR2 FYNNEI. CDR3 length equals 12 residues. With 5 bases removed from V and 9 bases from J, the gap between germline ends came to 11 bases. The V gene is TRBV2, the J gene TRBJ2-1; TRBD2 is a possible D gene (6 bases). Sequencing input: CD4+ T cells from blood buffy coats. The sequence came from a human donor in good health. CDR3 bases: TGTGCCAGCAGTTCGGGAGAGGGTGAGCAGTTCTTC. It codes for CASSSGEGEQFF.